The entry below describes one T cell receptor beta chain. Its cognate antigen is unknown. Different DNA sequences within this sample yield the same CDR3. The entry originates in a study of shared clonotypes between healthy human individuals. Study background: Donors had three CD4 naive, three CD4 memory, two CD8 naive and one CD8 memory plate apiece.

CD45RO-negative, CCR7-positively selected cells formed the naive CD8 fraction, excluding terminally differentiated effector memory CD45RA+ cells. Clones were sequenced by immunoSEQ multiplex PCR, and TCRdb holds only the in-frame ones, with some missing. Here the sample spans about 1.9 million clones, about 93% being singletons. This CDR3 comprises 12 residues. Germline lookup yields CDR1 SNHLY and CDR2 FYNNEI. V lost 7 bases and J 5 bases, leaving 11 bases between the germline ends. Study results and limitations: The sharing of roughly 5% of naive CD4 clonotypes was seen across a few donors. Compared with memory subsets, naive subsets generally had larger estimated richness.

The sequencing sample was made of naive CD8+ T cells from PBMCs. The clonotype originates from a young man in good health. Some clones in this sample may be carry-over from other donors' samples. J is TRBJ2-5 and V is TRBV2; D might be TRBD1 (6 bases). CDR3 nucleotides: TGTGCCAGCACCAGGGGAAGGGAGACCCAGTACTTC. Translating gives CASTRGRETQYF.